This T cell receptor (beta chain) was documented in a study of blood T cell repertoires in COVID-19. The protocol was immunoSEQ multiplex PCR, while the TCRdb copy is restricted to in-frame clones and leaves out a portion. The table includes some 50,000 clones, almost 85% detected once. The germline V gene encodes CDR1 MNHNS and CDR2 SASEGT. The V end was cut by 0 bases, the J end by 7 bases, with 4 bases between. This CDR3 has 13 residues. The rearrangement joins TRBV6-1 to TRBJ1-6, with unresolved D. The clonotype was recovered from a human donor in a cohort sampled during active COVID-19. The sample taken for sequencing was peripheral blood. CDR3 region: CASSEAQNSPLHF. For the CDR3, the DNA is TGTGCCAGCAGTGAAGCACAGAATTCACCCCTCCACTTT.